The 3 T cell receptor beta chains presented below share a single source sample, sequenced in a study of post-analysis software for immune sequencing data. Their antigens are not known. Unique molecular identifiers were built into the TCR beta cDNA libraries. Via MiXCR, TCRdb re-called the PCR reads, giving one row per CDR3 protein. This sample yields just over 250,000 distinct CDR3 sequences, of which 30% to 45% are seen a single time; 4% to 6% belongs to the top ten. Study-wide findings and caveats: In patients, TRBV5-6, TRBV5-1 and TRBV20-1 belonged to five or six TRBV segments found more frequently than in controls.

Sequencing was carried out using blood. These receptors originate from a girl between 10 and 17 years old with multiple sclerosis.

This clonotype has at least ten counts. This rearrangement joins TRBV29-1 to TRBJ2-1, with 9 bases identical to TRBD2. The CDR3 sequence is 13 residues long. Germline assignment: CDR1 SQVTM and CDR2 ANQGSEA. The trim removed 4 bases at V and 6 bases at J, leaving 4 bases unmatched. In nucleotides, the CDR3 is TGCAGCGTTGGCGAGCGGGGGGCCAATGAGCAGTTCTTC. It is translated as CSVGERGANEQFF.

The rearrangement joins TRBV5-1 to TRBJ2-1; D unresolved. Germline assignment: CDR1 SGHRS and CDR2 YFSETQ. CDR3 length: 14 residues. Trimming took 0 bases from V and 4 from J, leaving 8 bases between them. In DNA form, the CDR3 reads TGCGCCAGCAGCTTGGTAGTCGGTTACAATGAGCAGTTCTTC. Its translation is CASSLVVGYNEQFF.

As for this clonotype: With a much larger clone just one base away, this may be a read error. This chain links TRBV5-5 with TRBJ1-1; a possible D gene is TRBD1 (6 bases). Germline V gene lookup returns CDR1 SGHKS and CDR2 YYEKEE (reference sequence). Trimming pared 3 bases from V and 4 bases from J, leaving 16 bases between. CDR3 length: 15 amino acids. DNA for the CDR3: TGTGCCAGCAGCTCTGACAGGACCCGAAGCACTGAAGCTTTCTTT. Its translation: CASSSDRTRSTEAFF. Filled out from reference TRBV5-5 and TRBJ1-1, the complete variable domain reads DAGVTQSPTHLIKTRGQQVTLRCSPISGHKSVSWYQQVLGQGPQFIFQYYEKEERGRGNFPDRFSARQFPNYSSELNVNALLLGDSALYLCASSSDRTRSTEAFFGQGTRLTVV.